This entry features one T cell receptor beta chain sequence. Its antigen is still unknown. The data were taken from a study of lymphopenia after photon versus proton radiotherapy. Whole-study findings and limits: Proton therapy kept repertoires fairly stable, unlike photons, which gained effector/memory cells.

Using immunoSEQ multiplex PCR, the repertoire was profiled, and TCRdb retains in-frame clones only, with some absent. The sample consists of 50,000 to 60,000 clones, under 95% of them appearing once. The sequence was obtained from a woman in her 40s with cholangiocarcinoma. The source was peripheral blood, collected from a patient treated with photon-based radiotherapy.

CDR3 amino acids: CSVESFRQNTEAFF. Here the CDR3 DNA reads TGCAGCGTTGAATCGTTCAGGCAGAACACTGAAGCTTTCTTT. This rearrangement joins TRBV29-1 to TRBJ1-1; D is unclear. CDR3 length: 14 amino acids. V was trimmed by 2 bases and J by 1 base, leaving 11 bases between them. Germline V gives CDR1 SQVTM, CDR2 ANQGSEA.